Described below is a single T cell receptor beta chain sequence and its context. The antigen is unknown. This specimen comes from a study of response to subunit inactivated influenza vaccine. Study findings and constraints: Authors suggested few new T cells are recruited by each seasonal influenza vaccination.

TCRdb re-called the RT-PCR reads with MiXCR, one entry per CDR3 protein. The data contain 650,000 to 800,000 distinct CDR3 sequences, about 18% of them seen just once; the ten biggest clones take up roughly a tenth. CDR3 length equals 11 residues. CDR1 is DFQATT and CDR2 is SNEGSKA in the germline V gene (reference sequence). V gave up 6 bases and J gave up 5 bases, with 11 bases separating them. The sequence came from a man aged 50-60 years who received an inactivated influenza vaccine. Material: PBMCs from blood, obtained roughly 5 days after vaccination. The chain carries TRBV20-1 and TRBJ2-7, with a tentative D call TRBD2 (6 bases). The chain's CDR3 is CSARTGDEQYF. The CDR3 region has the DNA TGCAGTGCCCGAACGGGGGACGAGCAGTACTTC.